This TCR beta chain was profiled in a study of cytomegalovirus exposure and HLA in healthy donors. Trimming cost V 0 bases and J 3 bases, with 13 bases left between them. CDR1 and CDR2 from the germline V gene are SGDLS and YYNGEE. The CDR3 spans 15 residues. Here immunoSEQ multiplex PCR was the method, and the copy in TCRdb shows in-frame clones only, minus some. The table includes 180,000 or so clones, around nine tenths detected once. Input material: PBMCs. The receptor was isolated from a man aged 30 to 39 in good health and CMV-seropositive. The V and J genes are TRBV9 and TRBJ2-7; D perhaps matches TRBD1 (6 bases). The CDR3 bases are TGTGCCAGCAGCGTAGGGGACAACGGTTACTACGAGCAGTACTTC. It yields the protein CASSVGDNGYYEQYF.